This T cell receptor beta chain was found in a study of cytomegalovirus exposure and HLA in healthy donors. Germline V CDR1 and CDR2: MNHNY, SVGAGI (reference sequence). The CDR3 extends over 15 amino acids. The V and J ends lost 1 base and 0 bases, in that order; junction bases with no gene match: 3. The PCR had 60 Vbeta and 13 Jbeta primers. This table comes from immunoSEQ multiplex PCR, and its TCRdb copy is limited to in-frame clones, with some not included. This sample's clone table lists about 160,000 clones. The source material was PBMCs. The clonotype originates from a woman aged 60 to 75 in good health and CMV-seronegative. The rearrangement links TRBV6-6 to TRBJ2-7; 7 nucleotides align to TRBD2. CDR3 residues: CASSYLASGSYEQYF. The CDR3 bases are TGTGCCAGCAGTTACTTGGCTAGCGGCTCCTACGAGCAGTACTTC.